These 27 T cell receptor beta chains were all obtained from the same sample, sequenced in a study of neurological immune-mediated disorders. Time point of the sample: technical triplicate 2. TCRdb fed the 5' RACE reads into MiXCR, producing one record per CDR3 protein. The sample has roughly 61,000 distinct CDR3 sequences, about 25% seen once. The sample taken for sequencing was PBMCs. The receptors here all came from a man in his 60s with HTLV-1-associated myelopathy (HAM/TSP).

This clonotype was seen a few times. The chain combines TRBV27 with TRBJ2-1; 8 positions agree with TRBD1. This CDR3 is 14 amino acids long. CDR1 is MNHEY and CDR2 is SMNVEV in the germline V gene (reference sequence). V dropped 5 bases and J dropped 9; count of bases not matched to a gene: 9. The CDR3 loop reads CASSIRGRLSEQFF. The CDR3 DNA reads as TGTGCCAGCAGTATCAGGGGGCGCTTAAGTGAGCAGTTCTTC.

This clonotype has a count of ten or more. The chain joins TRBV7-2 to TRBJ1-5; no clear D gene. Germline V gives CDR1 SGHTA, CDR2 FQGNSA. The CDR3 has 13 residues. The V end was cut by 5 bases, the J end by 4 bases, with 9 bases between. The CDR3 loop reads CASSPGKNQPQHF. CDR3 coding DNA: TGTGCCAGCAGCCCTGGCAAGAATCAGCCCCAGCATTTT.

In this sample, this clonotype turned up many times. The genes are TRBV7-9 and TRBJ2-3; no firm D call. The CDR3 spans 16 residues. The V gene lost 5 bases and the J gene lost 3 bases, with 18 bases spanning the gap. Germline assignment: CDR1 SEHNR and CDR2 FQNEAQ (reference sequence). The CDR3 loop is CASSAPIGPRTDTQYF. The CDR3 DNA follows: TGTGCCAGCAGCGCCCCCATAGGCCCCCGGACAGATACGCAGTATTTT.

This clonotype was picked up many times. V and J are TRBV7-2 and TRBJ2-3, with 7 bases identical to TRBD2. The ends lost 2 bases at V and 0 bases at J; junction bases unmatched: 8. Germline V gene lookup returns CDR1 SGHTA and CDR2 FQGNSA. There are 17 residues in the CDR3. CDR3 in DNA: TGTGCCAGCAGCTTAAATCTAGCGGCTACTAGCACAGATACGCAGTATTTT. Translation: CASSLNLAATSTDTQYF.

This chain links TRBV6-5 with TRBJ2-7; tentatively, D is TRBD2 (6 bases). CDR3 size: 13 residues. The V gene's germline CDR1 is MNHEY and CDR2 SVGAGI. Between the trimmed V and J ends, which lost 4 bases and 2 bases, there was a span of 9 bases. The CDR3, as DNA: TGTGCCAGCAGTTCAGCGGGCACCTACGAGCAGTACTTC. It encodes CASSSAGTYEQYF.

This clonotype has at least ten counts. The chain couples TRBV29-1 to TRBJ1-4; 7 nucleotides match TRBD1. This CDR3 is built from 13 residues. J lost 3 bases, V lost 6 bases, and 4 bases had no gene match. Per the germline V gene, CDR1 is SQVTM and CDR2 is ANQGSEA. As DNA, the CDR3 is TGCAGCGTAAGACAGGGTGCTAATGAAAAACTGTTTTTT. As protein: CSVRQGANEKLFF. The full variable domain, rest sourced from reference TRBV29-1 and TRBJ1-4, is SAVISQKPSRDICQRGTSLTIQCQVDSQVTMMFWYRQQPGQSLTLIATANQGSEATYESGFVIDKFPISRPNLTFSTLTVSNMSPEDSSIYLCSVRQGANEKLFFGSGTQLSVL.

This clonotype was seen ten or more times. The genes are TRBV5-1 and TRBJ1-4; 8 nucleotides align to TRBD1. V lost 3 bases, J lost 4 bases, and 5 bases stayed unmatched. The CDR3 sequence is 15 residues long. The germline CDR1 and CDR2 sequences are SGHRS and YFSETQ. CDR3 bases: TGCGCCAGCAGCTCCCGGACAGGGAGTAATGAAAAACTGTTTTTT. Amino acids: CASSSRTGSNEKLFF.

This chain joins TRBV12-3 or TRBV12-4 and TRBJ2-2, with 9 bases matching TRBD2. The CDR3 sequence is 16 residues long. V lost 2 bases to trimming and J lost 2 bases; unmatched junction nucleotides: 3. This CDR3 reads CASSLTSGPNTGELFF. The DNA of the CDR3 is TGTGCCAGCAGTTTAACTAGCGGGCCTAACACCGGGGAGCTGTTTTTT.

The sample holds many counts of this clonotype. This chain connects TRBV5-1 to TRBJ2-7, with a weak D call TRBD2 (6 bases). Germline values: CDR1 SGHRS, CDR2 YFSETQ. CDR3 size: 15 residues. V dropped 6 bases and J dropped 2 bases, with 18 bases sitting between them. Written as DNA, the CDR3 is TGCGCCAGCAAATGGGGAGGCGAGTTAACCTACGAGCAGTACTTC. Amino acids: CASKWGGELTYEQYF.

This clonotype was observed many times. The chain couples TRBV11-3 to TRBJ2-1; 9 bases agree with TRBD1. V was pared by 4 bases and J by 7 bases, with 11 bases of the junction left unmatched. The V gene's germline CDR1 is SGHNT and CDR2 YENEEA. The CDR3 sequence is 16 residues long. The CDR3 DNA sequence: TGTGCCAGCAGCTCGGGGTCCGGGACAGGGTGGAATGAGCAGTTCTTC. It is translated as CASSSGSGTGWNEQFF.

The chain is built from TRBV9 and TRBJ1-1; D not certain. The length of the CDR3 is 17 residues. Trimming took off 2 bases at V and 4 bases at J, with 21 bases between the two ends. CDR1 is SGDLS, CDR2 YYNGEE, per germline. CDR3 residues: CASSVSKGPAEGTEAFF. CDR3 nucleotide sequence: TGTGCCAGCAGCGTTAGTAAGGGCCCCGCTGAGGGCACTGAAGCTTTCTTT. The whole variable domain, remainder taken from reference TRBV9 and TRBJ1-1, is DSGVTQTPKHLITATGQRVTLRCSPRSGDLSVYWYQQSLDQGLQFLIQYYNGEERAKGNILERFSAQQFPDLHSELNLSSLELGDSALYFCASSVSKGPAEGTEAFFGQGTRLTVV.

V usage is TRBV11-2 and J usage is TRBJ2-1; maybe TRBD1 (6 bases). The germline V and J ends were trimmed by 4 bases and 1 base, with 17 bases remaining between them. The germline CDR1 and CDR2 sequences are SGHAT and FQNNGV. The CDR3 runs 17 residues. This CDR3 is CASSSQGIGFSYNEQFF. For the CDR3, the DNA is TGTGCCAGCAGCTCCCAGGGGATAGGCTTTTCCTACAATGAGCAGTTCTTC. The variable domain in full, completed from reference TRBV11-2 and TRBJ2-1, reads EAGVAQSPRYKIIEKRQSVAFWCNPISGHATLYWYQQILGQGPKLLIQFQNNGVVDDSQLPKDRFSAERLKGVDSTLKIQPAKLEDSAVYLCASSSQGIGFSYNEQFFGPGTRLTVL.

This clonotype was detected ten times or more. The gene calls are TRBV5-1 and TRBJ2-1; no firm D call. The germline gives CDR1 SGHRS, CDR2 YFSETQ. This CDR3 is 15 amino acids long. V lost 4 bases to trimming and J lost 6 bases, with 17 bases between them. DNA for the CDR3: TGCGCCAGCAGCCGCGGAGATGGAGCCGGCAATGAGCAGTTCTTC. This sequence encodes CASSRGDGAGNEQFF.

Ten or more counts support this clonotype. The V gene is TRBV20-1, the J gene TRBJ1-2; unclear D gene. The V and J ends lost 3 bases and 5 bases respectively, with 13 bases between them. This CDR3 region has 13 residues. Germline CDR1 and CDR2: DFQATT and SNEGSKA (reference sequence). CDR3 in amino acids: CSARGRDSYGYTF. The CDR3 DNA follows: TGCAGTGCTAGGGGTAGGGATAGTTATGGCTACACCTTC.

This clonotype was seen at least ten times. The chain combines TRBV20-1 with TRBJ2-3; TRBD2 aligns across 8 bases. The junction had 12 bases not matched to a gene; V was cut back by 4 bases and J by 6 bases. Germline V gene lookup returns CDR1 DFQATT and CDR2 SNEGSKA (reference sequence). CDR3 length equals 15 residues. The CDR3 spells CSAKGASGWGDTQYF. The CDR3 DNA is TGCAGTGCTAAAGGAGCTAGCGGGTGGGGGGATACGCAGTATTTT.

This clonotype has a count of ten or more. The rearrangement uses TRBV12-3 or TRBV12-4 and TRBJ1-5; D call uncertain. Trimming took 3 bases from V and 1 from J, leaving 13 bases between them. The CDR3 has 16 amino acids. DNA of the CDR3: TGTGCCAGCAGTTTTGGGTGGGGATCAAGCAATCAGCCCCAGCATTTT. This codes for CASSFGWGSSNQPQHF.

This clonotype was picked up many times. The V gene is TRBV5-1, the J gene TRBJ1-2; 9 bases match TRBD1. V trimming: 4 bases; J trimming: 6 bases; junction bases outside the gene matches: 7. From germline, CDR1 is SGHRS and CDR2 YFSETQ. CDR3 size: 14 residues. The CDR3 DNA reads as TGCGCCAGCAGCGGGACAGGGATGGCCCATGGCTACACCTTC. Residues: CASSGTGMAHGYTF.

This chain uses TRBV7-2 with TRBJ2-1; TRBD2 might be the D (7 bases). Germline V gene lookup returns CDR1 SGHTA and CDR2 FQGNSA. V dropped 5 bases and J dropped 9 bases, with 20 bases sitting between them. There are 15 residues in the CDR3. CDR3 coding DNA: TGTGCCAGCAGCATAAATGCGGGGGCCAACAGTGAGCAGTTCTTC. This gives the protein CASSINAGANSEQFF. The whole variable domain, filled in from reference TRBV7-2 and TRBJ2-1, reads GAGVSQSPSNKVTEKGKDVELRCDPISGHTALYWYRQSLGQGLEFLIYFQGNSAPDKSGLPSDRFSAERTGGSVSTLTIQRTQQEDSAVYLCASSINAGANSEQFFGPGTRLTVL.

The chain uses TRBV21-1 and TRBJ1-1; the table's D call, TRBD1, was not checked against the DNA. TRBV21-1 is a recognized pseudogene. The CDR3 extends over 17 amino acids. The CDR3: CSSSNSPGGTMNTEAFF. The CDR3 DNA follows: TGTTCTAGCAGCAATTCCCCAGGGGGCACCATGAACACTGAAGCTTTCTTT.

This clonotype was observed at least ten times. This rearrangement joins TRBV5-1 to TRBJ2-5, with 8 bases fitting TRBD1. V was clipped by 5 bases and J by 4 bases; unmatched bases: 1. From germline, CDR1 is SGHRS and CDR2 YFSETQ. The CDR3 is made up of 12 amino acids. CDR3 sequence (DNA): TGCGCCAGCAGAACAGGGGGAGAGACCCAGTACTTC. Its protein is CASRTGGETQYF.

This sequence joins TRBV15 and TRBJ2-1; D gene unclear. The CDR3 runs 20 residues. V was clipped by 1 base and J by 2 bases, with 24 bases between them. CDR1 is LNHNV and CDR2 is YYDKDF in the germline V gene (reference sequence). The CDR3 bases are TGTGCCACCAGCAGAGCCTCCGCAAAGGCAATACGAAATACCTACAATGAGCAGTTCTTC. Its protein is CATSRASAKAIRNTYNEQFF.

A note on this clonotype: A clone one base away is much larger, so this may be a read error. The J gene is TRBJ2-1, the V gene TRBV9; 7 bases are shared with TRBD2. CDR3 length: 15 residues. V lost 3 bases to trimming and J lost 14 bases; unmatched junction nucleotides: 17. Germline V CDR1 and CDR2: SGDLS, YYNGEE. The CDR3 sequence is CASSAGLVNPREEFF. In DNA form, the CDR3 reads TGTGCCAGCAGCGCCGGACTAGTTAATCCACGGGAGGAGTTCTTC.

Details on this clonotype: At one of its ends the junction is not consistent with the germline gene, which may arise from a read error. The CDR3 sequence is CASSYRIQTDSNYVYTF. CDR3 nucleotides: TGTGCCAGCAGTTACAGAATACAGACAGACTCTAACTATGTCTACACCTTC. The genes are TRBV6-6 and TRBJ1-2; possible D gene TRBD1, 5 bases. This CDR3 spans 17 amino acids. CDR1 and CDR2 from the germline V gene are MNHNY and SVGAGI (reference sequence).

This clonotype occurred many times. This chain connects TRBV20-1 to TRBJ2-5; D perhaps matches TRBD1 (5 bases). The CDR3 loop spans 15 amino acids. The germline CDR1 and CDR2 sequences are DFQATT and SNEGSKA (reference sequence). V gave up 3 bases and J gave up 1 base, with 15 bases separating them. The CDR3 DNA reads TGCAGTGCTAGGGTTGCGACAGAAATCCAAGAGACCCAGTACTTC. It codes for CSARVATEIQETQYF.

There are many counts of this clonotype. The V and J genes are TRBV12-3 or TRBV12-4 and TRBJ2-5; D might be TRBD1 (5 bases). The CDR3 spans 13 residues. Trimming took 5 bases from V and 2 from J, leaving 9 bases between them. In DNA, the CDR3 is TGTGCCAGCAGTCCCCAGGGACAAGAGACCCAGTACTTC. Protein product: CASSPQGQETQYF.

This clonotype was picked up many times. The chain combines TRBV28 with TRBJ2-1, with D possibly being TRBD2 (6 bases). This CDR3 has 13 residues. The V gene's germline CDR1 is MDHEN and CDR2 SYDVKM. The V and J ends lost 3 bases and 9 bases respectively, with 12 bases between them. The CDR3 DNA is TGTGCCAGCAGTTTGACGGGAGTTAGTGAGCAGTTCTTC. This gives the protein CASSLTGVSEQFF.

The chain is built from TRBV25-1 and TRBJ2-3, with 7 positions matching TRBD1. This CDR3 is built from 15 residues. Germline loops: CDR1 MGHDK, CDR2 SYGVNS. Trimming took 6 bases from V and 0 from J; bases not matched to a gene: 6. CDR3 sequence: CASSDRVSSTDTQYF. The CDR3, as DNA: TGTGCCAGCAGCGACAGGGTCTCTAGCACAGATACGCAGTATTTT.